One and the same sample provided the 18 T cell receptor beta chains below, sequenced in a study of T cell responses to AZD1222 COVID-19 vaccine. Generated by immunoSEQ multiplex PCR, the TCRdb table keeps only in-frame clones and is missing some. Of 80,000 to 95,000 clones listed, 88% were seen once; the top ten hold roughly 7.2%. This sample comprised peripheral blood, obtained 28 days after the second AZD1222 dose. Receptors originate from an adult who received the AZD1222 COVID-19 vaccine.

The chain combines TRBV6-2 or TRBV6-3 with TRBJ1-2, with D unclear. The germline gives CDR1 MNHEY, CDR2 SVGEGT. The CDR3 consists of 13 residues. V lost 2 bases and J 5 bases, leaving 9 bases between the germline ends. In DNA, the CDR3 is TGTGCCAGCAGTTACGACGTCGGGTATGGCTACACCTTC. It yields the protein CASSYDVGYGYTF.

The chain has TRBV6-4 and TRBJ2-1; the D call may be TRBD1 or TRBD2 (5 bases each). This CDR3 region has 15 residues. Germline-derived CDR1 and CDR2 are MRHNA and SNTAGT. Trimming removed 3 bases from V and 4 bases from J, with 13 bases in between. The CDR3 region is CASSEMGDSYNEQFF. The CDR3 DNA sequence: TGTGCCAGCAGTGAGATGGGAGACAGTTACAATGAGCAGTTCTTC.

The rearrangement links TRBV28 to TRBJ1-5, with TRBD1 matching 7 bases. J lost 8 bases, V lost 5 bases, and 12 bases had no gene match. Germline assignment: CDR1 MDHEN and CDR2 SYDVKM. The CDR3 is 15 amino acids. The CDR3 region is CASSPRSLRGEPQHF. CDR3 bases: TGTGCCAGCAGTCCCCGATCCCTCAGGGGGGAGCCCCAGCATTTT.

This clone was picked up a small number of times. The genes are TRBV24-1 and TRBJ2-3; 7 nucleotides line up with TRBD2. Germline trimming cut 3 bases from V and 2 bases from J; bases unmatched to any gene: 4. This CDR3 is built from 15 residues. Germline loops: CDR1 KGHDR, CDR2 SFDVKD. The CDR3 DNA sequence: TGTGCCACCAGTGATGGGGGACTACACACAGATACGCAGTATTTT. Its translation is CATSDGGLHTDTQYF.

V and J are TRBV6-2 or TRBV6-3 and TRBJ2-3, with 10 bases lining up with TRBD2. The CDR3 covers 17 residues. Germline loops: CDR1 MNHEY, CDR2 SVGEGT. The J segment lost 7 bases and the V segment lost 5 bases, leaving 15 bases of the junction unmatched. The CDR3 loop is CASSTLTMSGRAHTQYF. The CDR3 nucleotides are TGTGCCAGCAGTACACTGACTATGAGCGGGAGGGCCCATACGCAGTATTTT.

The chain employs TRBV12-3 or TRBV12-4 and TRBJ2-5; 8 bases fit TRBD1. CDR3 size: 13 residues. V lost 5 bases, J lost 4 bases, and 3 bases stayed unmatched. CDR3 sequence (DNA): TGTGCCAGCAGTACAACAGGGGGAGAGACCCAGTACTTC. Protein: CASSTTGGETQYF.

The CDR3 spells CASSYWDGHNEQFF. DNA of the CDR3: TGTGCCAGCAGTTACTGGGACGGACACAATGAGCAGTTCTTC. V usage is TRBV6-2 or TRBV6-3 and J usage is TRBJ2-1; the D gene could be TRBD1 or TRBD2 (5 bases each). Trimming shortened V by 1 base and J by 5 bases, and 9 bases separated the two germline ends. The CDR3 contains 14 residues. Germline CDR1 and CDR2: MNHEY and SVGEGT.

This chain joins TRBV10-2 and TRBJ2-1; D uncertain. Germline-derived CDR1 and CDR2 are WSHSY and SAAADI. This CDR3 has 16 residues. Trimming left V 4 bases short and J 0 bases short, with 13 bases between. CDR3 coding DNA: TGCGCCAGCAGTGGCCCTAAAGAGAGCTCCTACAATGAGCAGTTCTTC. It yields the protein CASSGPKESSYNEQFF.

This chain links TRBV5-1 with TRBJ2-7; 10 nucleotides line up with TRBD1. CDR3 size: 13 residues. Germline trimming cut 7 bases from V and 7 bases from J; bases unmatched to any gene: 8. Germline CDR1 and CDR2: SGHRS and YFSETQ. CDR3 in DNA: TGCGCCAGCTCTGGGACAGGGGCCTGGGAGCAGTACTTC. This translates into CASSGTGAWEQYF.

The chain recombines TRBV20-1 with TRBJ1-2; no reliable D call. The CDR3 is 14 amino acids. CDR1 is DFQATT and CDR2 is SNEGSKA in the germline V gene (reference sequence). The V end was cut by 3 bases, the J end by 4 bases, with 15 bases between. The CDR3 coding sequence is TGCAGTGCTAGTGGGCAGGCTGCCCGCTATGGCTACACCTTC. Translation: CSASGQAARYGYTF.

This sequence joins TRBV28 and TRBJ1-5; TRBD1 agrees at 9 bases. The CDR3 is made up of 16 amino acids. With 4 bases clipped from V and 7 bases from J, the junction kept 11 bases outside the gene matches. Germline V CDR1 and CDR2: MDHEN, SYDVKM. CDR3 nucleotides: TGTGCCAGCAGTTCCGATTCCGGGACAGGGCAACAGCCCCAGCATTTT. This codes for CASSSDSGTGQQPQHF.

This chain uses TRBV5-8 with TRBJ2-7, with D tentatively TRBD1 (6 bases). There are 16 residues in the CDR3. With 0 bases removed from V and 3 bases from J, the gap between germline ends came to 16 bases. The germline V gene encodes CDR1 SGHTS and CDR2 YDEGEE. CDR3: CASSLAWDIGVYEQYF. The CDR3 DNA is TGTGCCAGCAGCTTGGCCTGGGACATAGGGGTCTACGAGCAGTACTTC.

The chain has TRBV6-5 and TRBJ1-3; TRBD1 matches 8 bases. Germline assignment: CDR1 MNHEY and CDR2 SVGAGI. The CDR3 spans 15 residues. The junction had 7 bases not matched to a gene; V was cut back by 5 bases and J by 4 bases. The CDR3 loop reads CASSTHRGSGNTIYF. CDR3 nucleotides: TGTGCCAGCAGTACACACAGGGGGTCAGGAAACACCATATATTTT.

The CDR3 region is CASSLARQGSGYTF. CDR3 bases: TGTGCCAGCAGCTTAGCGCGGCAGGGTTCGGGCTACACCTTC. This chain links TRBV7-2 with TRBJ1-2, with D possibly matching TRBD1 (5 bases). The germline V gene encodes CDR1 SGHTA and CDR2 FQGNSA. The CDR3 extends over 14 amino acids. The ends were cut back, 0 bases at V and 8 bases at J, with 13 bases in the middle. Full variable domain (rest looked up from reference TRBV7-2 and TRBJ1-2): GAGVSQSPSNKVTEKGKDVELRCDPISGHTALYWYRQSLGQGLEFLIYFQGNSAPDKSGLPSDRFSAERTGGSVSTLTIQRTQQEDSAVYLCASSLARQGSGYTFGSGTRLTVV.

This clone was recorded a few times. This chain connects TRBV29-1 to TRBJ1-2; D remains ambiguous. This CDR3 region has 11 residues. Germline values: CDR1 SQVTM, CDR2 ANQGSEA. V was shortened by 6 bases and J by 4 bases, with 9 bases between the two germline ends. DNA of the CDR3: TGCAGCGTCCGGACGGGCTATGGCTACACCTTC. Protein product: CSVRTGYGYTF.

This chain joins TRBV3-1 (or the pseudogene TRBV3-2) and TRBJ2-1, with D possibly called TRBD1 or TRBD2 (5 bases each). CDR3 size: 14 residues. The germline gives CDR1 LGHDT, CDR2 YNNKEL (reference sequence). The V and J ends lost 4 bases and 2 bases respectively, with 9 bases between them. The CDR3: CASSRGTPYNEQFF. The DNA for the CDR3 is TGTGCCAGCAGCCGAGGGACCCCCTACAATGAGCAGTTCTTC.

The V and J genes are TRBV28 and TRBJ1-2; TRBD1 might be the D (6 bases). Germline values: CDR1 MDHEN, CDR2 SYDVKM. V was clipped by 2 bases and J by 8 bases, with 9 bases between them. The CDR3 spans 12 residues. This CDR3 is CASSLHRVGYTF. As DNA, the CDR3 is TGTGCCAGCAGTTTACACAGGGTAGGCTACACCTTC.

V is TRBV5-1 and J is TRBJ1-1, with D unresolved. Trimming took off 0 bases at V and 0 bases at J, with 9 bases between the two ends. The CDR3 totals 15 residues. Germline values: CDR1 SGHRS, CDR2 YFSETQ. The CDR3 nucleotides read TGCGCCAGCAGCTTGGATGGCACCATGAACACTGAAGCTTTCTTT. The encoded protein is CASSLDGTMNTEAFF.